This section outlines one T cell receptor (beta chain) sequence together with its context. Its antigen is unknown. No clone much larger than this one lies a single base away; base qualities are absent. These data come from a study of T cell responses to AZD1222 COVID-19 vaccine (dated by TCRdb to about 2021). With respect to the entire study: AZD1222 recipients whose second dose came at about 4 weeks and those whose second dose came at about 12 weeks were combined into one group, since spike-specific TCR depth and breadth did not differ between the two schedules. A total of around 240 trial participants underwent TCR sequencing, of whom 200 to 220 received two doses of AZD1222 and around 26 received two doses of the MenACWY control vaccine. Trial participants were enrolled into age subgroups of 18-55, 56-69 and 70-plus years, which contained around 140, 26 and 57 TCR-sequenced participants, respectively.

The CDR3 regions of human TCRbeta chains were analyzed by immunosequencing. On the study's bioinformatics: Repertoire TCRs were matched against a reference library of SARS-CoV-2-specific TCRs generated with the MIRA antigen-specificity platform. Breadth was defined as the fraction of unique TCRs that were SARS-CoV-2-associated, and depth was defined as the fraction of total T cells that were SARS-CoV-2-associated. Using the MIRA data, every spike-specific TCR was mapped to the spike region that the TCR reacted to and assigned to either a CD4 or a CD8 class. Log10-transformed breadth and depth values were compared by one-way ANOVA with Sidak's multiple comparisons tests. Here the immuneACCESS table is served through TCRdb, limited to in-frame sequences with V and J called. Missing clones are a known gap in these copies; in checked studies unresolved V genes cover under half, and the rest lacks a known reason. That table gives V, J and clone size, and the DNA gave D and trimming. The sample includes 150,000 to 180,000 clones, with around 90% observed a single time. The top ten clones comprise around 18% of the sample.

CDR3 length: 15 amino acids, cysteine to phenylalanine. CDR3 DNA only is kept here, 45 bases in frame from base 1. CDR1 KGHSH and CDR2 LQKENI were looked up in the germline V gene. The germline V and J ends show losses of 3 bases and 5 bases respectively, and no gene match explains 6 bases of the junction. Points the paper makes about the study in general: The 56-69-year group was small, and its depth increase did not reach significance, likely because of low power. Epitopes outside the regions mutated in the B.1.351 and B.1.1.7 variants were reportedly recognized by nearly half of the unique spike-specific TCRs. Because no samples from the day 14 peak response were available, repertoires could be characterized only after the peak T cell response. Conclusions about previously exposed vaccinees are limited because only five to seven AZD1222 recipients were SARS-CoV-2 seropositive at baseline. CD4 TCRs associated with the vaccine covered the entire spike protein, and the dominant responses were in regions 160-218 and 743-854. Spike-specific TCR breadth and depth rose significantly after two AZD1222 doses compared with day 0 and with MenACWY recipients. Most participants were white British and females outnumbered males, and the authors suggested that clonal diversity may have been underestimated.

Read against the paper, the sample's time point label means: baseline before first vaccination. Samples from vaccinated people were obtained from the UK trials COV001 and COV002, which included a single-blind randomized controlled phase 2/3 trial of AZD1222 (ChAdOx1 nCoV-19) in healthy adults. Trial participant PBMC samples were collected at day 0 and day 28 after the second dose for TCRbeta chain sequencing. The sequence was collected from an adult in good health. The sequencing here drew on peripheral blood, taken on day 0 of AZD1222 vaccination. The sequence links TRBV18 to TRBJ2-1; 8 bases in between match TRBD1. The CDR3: CASSPDRVSNNEQFF. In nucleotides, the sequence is TGTGCCAGCTCACCGGACAGGGTCTCTAACAATGAGCAGTTCTTC.